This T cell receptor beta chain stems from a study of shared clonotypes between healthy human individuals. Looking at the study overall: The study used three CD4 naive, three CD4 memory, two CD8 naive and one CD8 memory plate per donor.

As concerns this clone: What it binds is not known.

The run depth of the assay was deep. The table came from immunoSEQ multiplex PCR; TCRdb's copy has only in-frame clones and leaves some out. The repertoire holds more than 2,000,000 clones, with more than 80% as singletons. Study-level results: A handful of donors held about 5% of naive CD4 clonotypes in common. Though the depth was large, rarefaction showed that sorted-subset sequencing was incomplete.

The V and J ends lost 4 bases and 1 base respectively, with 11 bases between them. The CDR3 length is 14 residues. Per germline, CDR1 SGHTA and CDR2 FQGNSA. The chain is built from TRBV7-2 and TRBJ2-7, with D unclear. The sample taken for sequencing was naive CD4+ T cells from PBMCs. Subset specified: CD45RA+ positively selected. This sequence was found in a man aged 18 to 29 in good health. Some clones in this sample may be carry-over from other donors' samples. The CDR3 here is CASSSLWGSYEQYF. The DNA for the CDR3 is TGTGCCAGCAGCTCCCTTTGGGGTTCCTACGAGCAGTACTTC.